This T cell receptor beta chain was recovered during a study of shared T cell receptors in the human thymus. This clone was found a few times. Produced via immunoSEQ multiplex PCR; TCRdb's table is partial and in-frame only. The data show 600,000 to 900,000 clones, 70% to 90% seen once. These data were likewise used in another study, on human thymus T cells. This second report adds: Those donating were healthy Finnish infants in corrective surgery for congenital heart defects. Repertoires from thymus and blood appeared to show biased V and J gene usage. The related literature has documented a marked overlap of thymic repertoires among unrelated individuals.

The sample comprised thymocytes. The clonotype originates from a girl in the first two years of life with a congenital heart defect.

The CDR3 nucleotides read TGTGCCAGCAGCCGGGACCTCCCAGGGGCGAACACTGAAGCTTTCTTT. Translating gives CASSRDLPGANTEAFF. The chain couples TRBV5-6 to TRBJ1-1; D is possibly TRBD1 (6 bases). This CDR3 contains 16 residues. Trimming removed 4 bases at V and 1 base at J, with 17 bases between. In germline, CDR1 is SGHDT, CDR2 YYEEEE.